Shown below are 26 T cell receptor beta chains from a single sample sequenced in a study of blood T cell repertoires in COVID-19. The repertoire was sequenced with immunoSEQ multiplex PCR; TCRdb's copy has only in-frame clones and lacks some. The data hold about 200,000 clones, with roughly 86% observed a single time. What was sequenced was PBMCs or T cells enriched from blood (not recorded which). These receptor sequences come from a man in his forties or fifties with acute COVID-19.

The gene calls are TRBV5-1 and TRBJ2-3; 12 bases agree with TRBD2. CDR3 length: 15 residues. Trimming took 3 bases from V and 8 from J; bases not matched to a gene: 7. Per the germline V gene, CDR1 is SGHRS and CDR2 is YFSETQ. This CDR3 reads CASSSTSGRGITQYF. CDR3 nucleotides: TGCGCCAGCAGCTCGACTAGCGGGAGAGGTATTACGCAGTATTTT.

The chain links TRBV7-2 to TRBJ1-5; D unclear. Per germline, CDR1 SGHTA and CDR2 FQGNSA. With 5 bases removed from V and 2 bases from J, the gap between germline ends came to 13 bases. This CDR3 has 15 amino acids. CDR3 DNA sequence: TGTGCCAGCAGCCTCGCGGTCTATGGCAATCAGCCCCAGCATTTT. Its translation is CASSLAVYGNQPQHF.

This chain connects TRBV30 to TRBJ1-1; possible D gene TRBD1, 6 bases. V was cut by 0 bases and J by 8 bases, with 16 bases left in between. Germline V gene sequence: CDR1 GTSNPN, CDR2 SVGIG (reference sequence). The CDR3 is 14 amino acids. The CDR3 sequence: CAWSVRGGPPEAFF. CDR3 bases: TGTGCCTGGAGTGTACGAGGGGGTCCCCCCGAAGCTTTCTTT.

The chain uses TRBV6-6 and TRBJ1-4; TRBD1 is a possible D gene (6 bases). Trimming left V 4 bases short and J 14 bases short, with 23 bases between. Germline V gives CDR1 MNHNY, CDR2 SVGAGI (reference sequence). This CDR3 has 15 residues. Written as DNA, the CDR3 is TGTGCCAGCAGTTCCCACGACAGGACGTCGGATCTGCTGTTTTTT. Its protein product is CASSSHDRTSDLLFF.

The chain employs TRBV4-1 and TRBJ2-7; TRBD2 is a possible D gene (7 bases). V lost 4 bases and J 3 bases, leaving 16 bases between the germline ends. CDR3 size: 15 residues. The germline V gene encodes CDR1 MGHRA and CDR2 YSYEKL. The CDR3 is CASSPEGGGYYEQYF. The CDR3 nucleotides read TGCGCCAGCAGCCCTGAAGGGGGGGGATACTACGAGCAGTACTTC.

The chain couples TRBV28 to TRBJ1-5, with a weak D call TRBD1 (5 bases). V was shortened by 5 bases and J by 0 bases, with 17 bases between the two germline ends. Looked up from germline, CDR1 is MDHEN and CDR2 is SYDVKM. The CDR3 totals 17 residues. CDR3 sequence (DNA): TGTGCCAGCAGTCTCCTCGGGGGGGGGTATAGCAATCAGCCCCAGCATTTT. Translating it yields CASSLLGGGYSNQPQHF. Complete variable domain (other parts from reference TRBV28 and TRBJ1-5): DVKVTQSSRYLVKRTGEKVFLECVQDMDHENMFWYRQDPGLGLRLIYFSYDVKMKEKGDIPEGYSVSREKKERFSLILESASTNQTSMYLCASSLLGGGYSNQPQHFGDGTRLSIL.

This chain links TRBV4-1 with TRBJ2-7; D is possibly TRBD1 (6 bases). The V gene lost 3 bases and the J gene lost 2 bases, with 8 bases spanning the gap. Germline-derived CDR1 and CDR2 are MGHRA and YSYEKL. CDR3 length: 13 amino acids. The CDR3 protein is CASSQTGTYEQYF. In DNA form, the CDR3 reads TGCGCCAGCAGCCAGACAGGAACCTACGAGCAGTACTTC.

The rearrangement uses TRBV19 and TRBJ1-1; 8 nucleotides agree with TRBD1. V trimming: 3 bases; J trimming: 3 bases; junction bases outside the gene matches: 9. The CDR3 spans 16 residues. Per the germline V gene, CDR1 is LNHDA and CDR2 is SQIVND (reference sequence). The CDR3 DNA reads TGTGCCAGTAGTATGATGACAGGGGTGGGGTACACTGAAGCTTTCTTT. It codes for CASSMMTGVGYTEAFF.

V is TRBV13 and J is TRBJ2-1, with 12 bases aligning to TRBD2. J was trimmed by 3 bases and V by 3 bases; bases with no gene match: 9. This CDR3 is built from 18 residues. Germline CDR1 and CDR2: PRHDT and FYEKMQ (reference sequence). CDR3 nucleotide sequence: TGTGCCAGCAGCTTCACCAGGACTAGCGGGAACCTCTACAATGAGCAGTTCTTC. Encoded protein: CASSFTRTSGNLYNEQFF.

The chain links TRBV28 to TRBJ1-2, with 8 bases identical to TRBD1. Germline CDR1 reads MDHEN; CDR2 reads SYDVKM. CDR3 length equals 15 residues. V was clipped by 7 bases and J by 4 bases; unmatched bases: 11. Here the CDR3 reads CASTRRTGSLYGYTF. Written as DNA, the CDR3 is TGTGCCAGCACCCGGAGGACAGGGAGCCTCTATGGCTACACCTTC.

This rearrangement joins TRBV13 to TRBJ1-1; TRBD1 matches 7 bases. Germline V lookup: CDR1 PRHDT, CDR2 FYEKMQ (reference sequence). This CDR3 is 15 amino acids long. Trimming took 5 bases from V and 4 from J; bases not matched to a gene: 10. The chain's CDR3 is CASSPGKGAFTEAFF. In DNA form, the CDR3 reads TGTGCCAGCAGCCCGGGGAAGGGGGCGTTCACTGAAGCTTTCTTT.

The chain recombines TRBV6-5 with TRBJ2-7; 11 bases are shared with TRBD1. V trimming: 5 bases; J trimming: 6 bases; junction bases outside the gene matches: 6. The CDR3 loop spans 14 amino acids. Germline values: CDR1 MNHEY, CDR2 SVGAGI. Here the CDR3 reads CASSPDRGRLEQYF. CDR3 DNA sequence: TGTGCCAGCAGTCCGGACAGGGGGCGTCTCGAGCAGTACTTC.

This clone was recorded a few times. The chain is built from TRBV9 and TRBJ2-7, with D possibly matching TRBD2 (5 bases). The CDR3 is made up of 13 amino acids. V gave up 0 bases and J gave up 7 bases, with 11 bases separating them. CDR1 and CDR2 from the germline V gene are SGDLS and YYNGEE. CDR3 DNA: TGTGCCAGCAGCGTAGTCGGGGAGTCGGAGCAGTACTTC. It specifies CASSVVGESEQYF.

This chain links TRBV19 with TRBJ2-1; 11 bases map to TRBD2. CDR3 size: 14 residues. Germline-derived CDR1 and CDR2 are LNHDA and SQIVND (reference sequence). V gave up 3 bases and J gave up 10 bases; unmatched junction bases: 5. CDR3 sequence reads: CASSIISSGREQFF. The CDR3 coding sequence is TGTGCCAGTAGTATTATTTCTAGCGGGAGGGAGCAGTTCTTC.

The CDR3 DNA reads as TGTGCCAGCAGTGAAGCGCTCGTGACAGGGTGGACTGGGGCCAACGTCCTGACTTTC. It yields the protein CASSEALVTGWTGANVLTF. This rearrangement joins TRBV6-1 to TRBJ2-6; 7 nucleotides line up with TRBD1. With V trimmed by 0 bases and J by 2 bases, 10 bases remained unmatched. Per germline, CDR1 MNHNS and CDR2 SASEGT. The CDR3 is 19 amino acids.

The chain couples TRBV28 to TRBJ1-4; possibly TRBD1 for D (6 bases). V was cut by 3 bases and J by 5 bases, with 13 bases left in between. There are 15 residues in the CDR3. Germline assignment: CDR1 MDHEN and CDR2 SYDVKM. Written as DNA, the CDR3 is TGTGCCAGCAGTTTCATGGGGGCATTAAATGAAAAACTGTTTTTT. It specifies CASSFMGALNEKLFF.

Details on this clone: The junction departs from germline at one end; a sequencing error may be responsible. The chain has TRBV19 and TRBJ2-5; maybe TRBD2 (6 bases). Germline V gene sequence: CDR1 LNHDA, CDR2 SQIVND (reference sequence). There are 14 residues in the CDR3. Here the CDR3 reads CASSIDGRQGTQYF. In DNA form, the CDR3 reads TGTGCCAGTAGTATTGACGGGAGACAAGGGACCCAGTACTTC.

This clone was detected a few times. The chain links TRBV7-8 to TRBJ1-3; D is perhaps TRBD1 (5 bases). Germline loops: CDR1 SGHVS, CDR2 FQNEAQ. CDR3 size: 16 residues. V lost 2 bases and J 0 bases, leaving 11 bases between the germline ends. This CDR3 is CASSLQGLLSGNTIYF. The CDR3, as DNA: TGTGCCAGCAGCTTACAGGGCCTTCTCTCTGGAAACACCATATATTTT. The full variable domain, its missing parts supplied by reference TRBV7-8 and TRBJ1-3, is GAGVSQSPRYKVAKRGQDVALRCDPISGHVSLFWYQQALGQGPEFLTYFQNEAQLDKSGLPSDRFFAERPEGSVSTLKIQRTQQEDSAVYLCASSLQGLLSGNTIYFGEGSWLTVV.

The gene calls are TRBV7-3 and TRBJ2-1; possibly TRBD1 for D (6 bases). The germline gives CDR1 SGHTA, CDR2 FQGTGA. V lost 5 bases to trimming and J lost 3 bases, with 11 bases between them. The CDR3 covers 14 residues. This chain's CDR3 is CASSPYRDYNEQFF. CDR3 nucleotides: TGTGCCAGCAGCCCTTACAGGGACTACAATGAGCAGTTCTTC.

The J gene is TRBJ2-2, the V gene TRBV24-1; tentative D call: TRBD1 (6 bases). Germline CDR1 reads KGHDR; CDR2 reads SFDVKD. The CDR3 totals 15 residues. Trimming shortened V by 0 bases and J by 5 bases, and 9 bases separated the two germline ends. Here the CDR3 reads CATSDLQDRTGELFF. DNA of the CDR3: TGTGCCACCAGTGATTTGCAAGACAGGACCGGGGAGCTGTTTTTT.

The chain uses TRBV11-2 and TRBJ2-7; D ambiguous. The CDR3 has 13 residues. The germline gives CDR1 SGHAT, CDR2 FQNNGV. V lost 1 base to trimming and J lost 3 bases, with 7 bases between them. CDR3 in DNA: TGTGCCAGCAGCTTAGGAGGCGACTACGAGCAGTACTTC. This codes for CASSLGGDYEQYF.

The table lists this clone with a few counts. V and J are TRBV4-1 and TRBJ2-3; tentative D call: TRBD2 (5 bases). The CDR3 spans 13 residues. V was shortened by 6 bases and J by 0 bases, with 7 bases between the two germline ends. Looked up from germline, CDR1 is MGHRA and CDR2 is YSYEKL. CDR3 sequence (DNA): TGCGCCAGCAGGTGGGAGAGCACAGATACGCAGTATTTT. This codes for CASRWESTDTQYF.

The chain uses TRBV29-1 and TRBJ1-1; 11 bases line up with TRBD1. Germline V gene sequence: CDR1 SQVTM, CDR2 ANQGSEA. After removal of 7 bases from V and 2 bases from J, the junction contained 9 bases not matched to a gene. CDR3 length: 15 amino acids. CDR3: CSAGQGGIGNTEAFF. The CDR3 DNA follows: TGCAGCGCGGGACAGGGGGGAATTGGAAACACTGAAGCTTTCTTT.

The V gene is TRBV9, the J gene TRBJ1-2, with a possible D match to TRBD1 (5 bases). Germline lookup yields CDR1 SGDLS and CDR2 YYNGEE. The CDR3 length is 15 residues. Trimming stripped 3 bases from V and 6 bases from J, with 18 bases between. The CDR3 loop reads CASSASGGGGHGYTF. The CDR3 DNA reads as TGTGCCAGCAGCGCGTCGGGCGGGGGAGGCCATGGCTACACCTTC. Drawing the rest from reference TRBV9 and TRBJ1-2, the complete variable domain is DSGVTQTPKHLITATGQRVTLRCSPRSGDLSVYWYQQSLDQGLQFLIQYYNGEERAKGNILERFSAQQFPDLHSELNLSSLELGDSALYFCASSASGGGGHGYTFGSGTRLTVV.

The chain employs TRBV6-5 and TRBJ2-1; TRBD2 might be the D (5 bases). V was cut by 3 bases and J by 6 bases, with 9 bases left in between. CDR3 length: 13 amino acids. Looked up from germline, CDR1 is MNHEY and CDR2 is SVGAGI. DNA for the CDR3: TGTGCCAGCAGTTATGAGGACTCCAATGAGCAGTTCTTC. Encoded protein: CASSYEDSNEQFF.

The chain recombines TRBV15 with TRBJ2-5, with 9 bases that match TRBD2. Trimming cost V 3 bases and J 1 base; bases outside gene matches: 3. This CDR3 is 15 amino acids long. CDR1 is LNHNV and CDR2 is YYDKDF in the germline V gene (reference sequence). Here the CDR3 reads CATSRTSGSQETQYF. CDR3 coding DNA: TGTGCCACCAGCAGGACTAGCGGTAGCCAAGAGACCCAGTACTTC.